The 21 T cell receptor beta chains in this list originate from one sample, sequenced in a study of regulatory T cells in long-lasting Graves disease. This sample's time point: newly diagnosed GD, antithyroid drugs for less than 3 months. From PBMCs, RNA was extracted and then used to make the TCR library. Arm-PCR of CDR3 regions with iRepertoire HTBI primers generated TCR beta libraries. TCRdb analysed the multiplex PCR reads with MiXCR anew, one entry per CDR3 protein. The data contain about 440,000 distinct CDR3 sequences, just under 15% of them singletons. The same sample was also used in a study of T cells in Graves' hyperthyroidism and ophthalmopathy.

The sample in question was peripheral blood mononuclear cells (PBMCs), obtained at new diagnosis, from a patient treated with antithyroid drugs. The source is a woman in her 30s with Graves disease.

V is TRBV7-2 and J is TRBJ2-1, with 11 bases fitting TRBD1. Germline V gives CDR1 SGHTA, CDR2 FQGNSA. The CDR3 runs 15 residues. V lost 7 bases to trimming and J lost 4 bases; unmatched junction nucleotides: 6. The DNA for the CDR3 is TGTGCCAGCATCGGACAGGGGGCTCTTTACAATGAGCAGTTCTTC. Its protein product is CASIGQGALYNEQFF.

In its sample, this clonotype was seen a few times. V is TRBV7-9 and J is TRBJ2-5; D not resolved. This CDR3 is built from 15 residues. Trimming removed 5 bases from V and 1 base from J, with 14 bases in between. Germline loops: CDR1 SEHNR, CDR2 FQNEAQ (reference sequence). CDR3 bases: TGTGCCAGCAGCCTGAATGGGATAGTCCAAGAGACCCAGTACTTC. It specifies CASSLNGIVQETQYF.

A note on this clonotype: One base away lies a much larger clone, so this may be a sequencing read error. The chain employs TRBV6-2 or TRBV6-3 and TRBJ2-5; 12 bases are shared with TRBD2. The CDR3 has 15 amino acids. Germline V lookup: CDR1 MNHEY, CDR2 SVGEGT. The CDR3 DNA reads TGTGCCAGCAGTTACGGGACTAGCGGGCAAGAGGCCCAGTACTTC. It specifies CASSYGTSGQEAQYF.

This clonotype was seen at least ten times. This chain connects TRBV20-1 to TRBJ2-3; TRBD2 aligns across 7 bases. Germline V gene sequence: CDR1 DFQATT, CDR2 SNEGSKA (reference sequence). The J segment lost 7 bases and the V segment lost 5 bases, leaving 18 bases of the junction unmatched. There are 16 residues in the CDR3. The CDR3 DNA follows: TGCAGTGCTGTGGGACTATCGGGACGTGATTATCATACGCAGTATTTT. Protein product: CSAVGLSGRDYHTQYF.

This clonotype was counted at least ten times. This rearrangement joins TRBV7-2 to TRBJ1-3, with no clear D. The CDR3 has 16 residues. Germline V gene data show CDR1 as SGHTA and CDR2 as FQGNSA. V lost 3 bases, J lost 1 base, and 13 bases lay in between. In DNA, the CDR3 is TGTGCCAGCAGCTTTGGTAGTATCAGTTCTGGAAACACCATATATTTT. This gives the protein CASSFGSISSGNTIYF.

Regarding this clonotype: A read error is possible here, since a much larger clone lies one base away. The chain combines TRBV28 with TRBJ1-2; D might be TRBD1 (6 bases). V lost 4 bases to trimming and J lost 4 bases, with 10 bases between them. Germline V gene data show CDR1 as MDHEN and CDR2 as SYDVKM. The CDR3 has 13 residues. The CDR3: CASSSGAGYGYTF. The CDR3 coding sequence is TGTGCCAGCAGTTCAGGGGCCGGCTATGGCTACACCTTC.

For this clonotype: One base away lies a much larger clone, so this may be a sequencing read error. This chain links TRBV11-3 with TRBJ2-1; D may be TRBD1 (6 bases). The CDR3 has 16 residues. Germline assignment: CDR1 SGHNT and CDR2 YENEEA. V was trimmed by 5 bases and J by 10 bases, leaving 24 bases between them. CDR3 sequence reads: CASSPSRGGLFHEQFF. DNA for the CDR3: TGTGCCAGCAGCCCTAGCCGAGGGGGTTTATTCCACGAGCAGTTCTTC.

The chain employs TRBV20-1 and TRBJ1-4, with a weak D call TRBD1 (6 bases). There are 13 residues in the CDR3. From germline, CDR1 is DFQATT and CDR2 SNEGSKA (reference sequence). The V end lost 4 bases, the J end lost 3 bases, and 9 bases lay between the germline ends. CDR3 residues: CSANRVSNEKLFF. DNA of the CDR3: TGCAGTGCTAACAGGGTATCTAATGAAAAACTGTTTTTT.

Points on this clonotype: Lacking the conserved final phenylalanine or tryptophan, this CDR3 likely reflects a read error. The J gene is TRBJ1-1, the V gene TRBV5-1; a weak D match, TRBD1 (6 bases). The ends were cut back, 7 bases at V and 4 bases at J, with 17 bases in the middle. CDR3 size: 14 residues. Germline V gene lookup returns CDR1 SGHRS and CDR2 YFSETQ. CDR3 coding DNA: TGCGCCAGCGGCCCACAGGGAGGCCCCACTGAAGCTTTCTCT. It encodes CASGPQGGPTEAFS.

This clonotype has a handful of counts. The CDR3 bases are TGTGCCAGCAGCCAACAGGCACAAGAGACCCAGTACTTC. Amino acids: CASSQQAQETQYF. V usage is TRBV4-2 and J usage is TRBJ2-5; unclear D gene. The CDR3 has 13 residues. V was cut by 2 bases and J by 2 bases, with 6 bases left in between. Germline V CDR1 and CDR2: LGHNA, YNFKEQ.

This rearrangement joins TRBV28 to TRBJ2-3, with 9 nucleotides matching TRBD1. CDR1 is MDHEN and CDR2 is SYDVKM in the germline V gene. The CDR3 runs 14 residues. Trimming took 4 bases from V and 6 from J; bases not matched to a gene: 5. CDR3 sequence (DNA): TGTGCCAGCAGTTCAGGACAGGGGAGGGATACGCAGTATTTT. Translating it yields CASSSGQGRDTQYF.

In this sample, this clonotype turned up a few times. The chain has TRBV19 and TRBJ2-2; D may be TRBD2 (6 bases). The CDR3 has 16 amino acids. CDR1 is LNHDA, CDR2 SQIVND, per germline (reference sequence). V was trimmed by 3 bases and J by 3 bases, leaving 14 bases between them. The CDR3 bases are TGTGCCAGTAGTATTTGGGGAGGCACCGACACCGGGGAGCTGTTTTTT. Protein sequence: CASSIWGGTDTGELFF.

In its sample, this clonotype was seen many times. The chain's CDR3 is CATSASRGNYNEQFF. In DNA, the CDR3 is TGTGCCACCAGTGCTAGCAGGGGAAATTACAATGAGCAGTTCTTC. V usage is TRBV24-1 and J usage is TRBJ2-1; D is possibly TRBD1 (6 bases). Germline V CDR1 and CDR2: KGHDR, SFDVKD. The V end was cut by 5 bases, the J end by 4 bases, with 14 bases between. This CDR3 is 15 amino acids long.

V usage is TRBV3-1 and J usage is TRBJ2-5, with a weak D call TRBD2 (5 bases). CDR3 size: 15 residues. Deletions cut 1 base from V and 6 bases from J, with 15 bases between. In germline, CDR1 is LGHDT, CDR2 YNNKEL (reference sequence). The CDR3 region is CASSQGPGIGKTQYF. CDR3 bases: TGTGCCAGCAGCCAAGGGCCCGGGATCGGAAAGACCCAGTACTTC.

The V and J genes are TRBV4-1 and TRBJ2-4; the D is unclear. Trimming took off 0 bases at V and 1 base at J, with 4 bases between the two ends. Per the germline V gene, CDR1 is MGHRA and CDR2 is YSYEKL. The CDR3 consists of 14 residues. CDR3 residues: CASSQERAKNIQYF. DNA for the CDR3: TGCGCCAGCAGCCAAGAACGGGCCAAAAACATTCAGTACTTC.

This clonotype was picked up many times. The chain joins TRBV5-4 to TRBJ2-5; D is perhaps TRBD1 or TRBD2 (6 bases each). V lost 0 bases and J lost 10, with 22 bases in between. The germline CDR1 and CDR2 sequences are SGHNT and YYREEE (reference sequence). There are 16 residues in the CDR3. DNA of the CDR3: TGTGCCAGCAGCTTGGGGGGGGACTTGACGGAAGGGGGCCAGTACTTC. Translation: CASSLGGDLTEGGQYF.

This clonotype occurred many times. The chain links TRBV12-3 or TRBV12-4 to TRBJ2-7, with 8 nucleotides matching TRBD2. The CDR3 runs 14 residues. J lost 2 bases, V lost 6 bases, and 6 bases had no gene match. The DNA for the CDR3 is TGTGCCAGCAGCCATTACGGGAGGGCCTACGAGCAGTACTTC. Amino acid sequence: CASSHYGRAYEQYF.

The CDR3 DNA is TGTGCCACCAGCAGAGACCTGGGACAGGGGAGCCCTGAAGCTTTCTTT. Amino acids: CATSRDLGQGSPEAFF. This chain uses TRBV15 with TRBJ1-1; 10 nucleotides align to TRBD1. J lost 6 bases, V lost 0 bases, and 7 bases had no gene match. There are 16 residues in the CDR3. Germline assignment: CDR1 LNHNV and CDR2 YYDKDF (reference sequence).

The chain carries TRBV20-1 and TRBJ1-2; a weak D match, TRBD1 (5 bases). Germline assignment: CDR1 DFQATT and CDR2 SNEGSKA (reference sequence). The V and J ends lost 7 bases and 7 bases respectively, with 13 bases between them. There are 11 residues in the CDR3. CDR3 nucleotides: TGCAGTGGCCAGCGGGGCTCTGGCTACACCTTC. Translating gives CSGQRGSGYTF.

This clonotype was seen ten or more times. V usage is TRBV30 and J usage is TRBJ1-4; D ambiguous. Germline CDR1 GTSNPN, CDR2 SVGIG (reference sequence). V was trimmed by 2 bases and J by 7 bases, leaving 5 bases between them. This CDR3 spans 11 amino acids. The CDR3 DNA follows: TGTGCCTGGAGTTCCAGTGAAAAACTGTTTTTT. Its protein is CAWSSSEKLFF.

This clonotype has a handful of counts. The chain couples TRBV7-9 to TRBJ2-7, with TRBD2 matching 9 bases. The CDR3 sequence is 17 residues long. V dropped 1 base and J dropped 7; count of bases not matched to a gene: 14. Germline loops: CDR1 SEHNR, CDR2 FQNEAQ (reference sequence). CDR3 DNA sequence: TGTGCCAGCAGCTTAGAGAGGTCTAGCGGGACTTCAGAGGAGCAGTACTTC. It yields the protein CASSLERSSGTSEEQYF.